This TCR beta chain was sequenced for a study of OX40 agonist ivuxolimab in advanced cancers. For the study at large: Prior anti-PD-1, anti-PD-L1 or anti-CTLA-4 therapy was allowed; 30% to 40% had some.

Trimming shortened V by 2 bases and J by 7 bases, and 15 bases separated the two germline ends. Per germline, CDR1 SEHNR and CDR2 FQNEAQ (reference sequence). The CDR3 runs to 14 residues. Using immunoSEQ multiplex PCR, the repertoire was profiled, and TCRdb retains in-frame clones only, with some absent. The sample lists around 62,000 clones, approximately 80% seen once, with roughly 2.3% in the top ten. The TCR originated in an adult with an advanced solid tumor such as melanoma, head and neck, liver or kidney cancer. The chain links TRBV7-9 to TRBJ2-7; no firm D call. Specimen: CD4+ or CD8+ T cells sorted from blood, collected in a trial of the OX40 agonist ivuxolimab. CDR3 sequence reads: CASSLSPVTGEQYF. CDR3 DNA: TGTGCCAGCAGCTTAAGTCCGGTGACTGGTGAGCAGTACTTC.